This T cell receptor (beta chain) was identified in a study of monozygotic twins with inflammatory bowel disease. Study results and caveats: IBD patients shared fewer clonotypes with other individuals than healthy twins, especially patients with disease activity signs.

No DNA is given; TCRdb re-called the 5' RACE reads and lists each CDR3 protein once. This sample's table has fewer than 150,000 distinct CDR3 sequences. Germline V lookup: CDR1 SGHDT, CDR2 YYEEEE. The CDR3 spans 13 residues. In the case of this clonotype: Its antigen is still unknown.

The chain couples TRBV5-6 to TRBJ1-2. The clonotype comes from a human donor with ulcerative colitis or Crohn's disease, or a healthy co-twin of an affected twin (not recorded which). What was sequenced was blood. CDR3 sequence: CASTAARYYGYTF.